This T cell receptor (beta chain) was identified during a study of OX40 agonist ivuxolimab in advanced cancers. Study-wide results and limits: The authors also found low normalized T-cell clonal expansion in some nonresponders.

Measured with immunoSEQ multiplex PCR; TCRdb has only the in-frame clones, and not every one. Of just over 90,000 clones in the sample, approximately 90% were seen once. CDR3 length: 16 amino acids. CDR1 is SGHAT and CDR2 is FQNNGV in the germline V gene. The V end lost 0 bases, the J end lost 6 bases, and 18 bases lay between the germline ends. This clone was seen once. Its antigen is undetermined. V usage is TRBV11-2 and J usage is TRBJ2-7; D perhaps matches TRBD2 (7 bases). The sample consisted of CD4+ or CD8+ T cells sorted from blood, taken in a trial of the OX40 agonist ivuxolimab. This TCR was sampled from an adult with an advanced solid tumor such as melanoma, head and neck, liver or kidney cancer. CDR3 bases: TGTGCCAGCAGCTTAGATTGGGCGGGGGCGGCAAGCGAGCAGTACTTC. As protein: CASSLDWAGAASEQYF.